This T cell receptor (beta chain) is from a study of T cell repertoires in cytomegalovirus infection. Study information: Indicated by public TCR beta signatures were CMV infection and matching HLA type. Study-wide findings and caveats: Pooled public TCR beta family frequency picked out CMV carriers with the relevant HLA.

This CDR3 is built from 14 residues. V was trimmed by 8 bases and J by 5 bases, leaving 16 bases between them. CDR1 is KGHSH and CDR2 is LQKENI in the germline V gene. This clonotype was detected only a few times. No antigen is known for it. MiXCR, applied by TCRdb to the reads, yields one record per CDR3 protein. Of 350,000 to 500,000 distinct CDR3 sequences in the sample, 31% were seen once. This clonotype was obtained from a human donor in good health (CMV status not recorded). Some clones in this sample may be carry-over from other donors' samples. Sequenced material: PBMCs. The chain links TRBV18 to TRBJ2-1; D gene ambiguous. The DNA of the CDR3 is TGTGCCAGCGCCCCCCTTAGTAACCACAATGAGCAGTTCTTC. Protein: CASAPLSNHNEQFF.